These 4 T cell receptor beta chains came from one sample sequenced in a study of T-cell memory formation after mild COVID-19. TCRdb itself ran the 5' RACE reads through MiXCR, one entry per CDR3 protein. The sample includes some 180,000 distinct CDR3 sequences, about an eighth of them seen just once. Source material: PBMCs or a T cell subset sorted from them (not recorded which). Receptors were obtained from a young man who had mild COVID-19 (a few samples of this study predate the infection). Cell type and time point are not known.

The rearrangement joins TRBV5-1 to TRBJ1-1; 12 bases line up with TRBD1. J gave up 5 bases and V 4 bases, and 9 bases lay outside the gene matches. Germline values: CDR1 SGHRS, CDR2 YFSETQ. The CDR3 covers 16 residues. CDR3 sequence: CASSPGQGARRTEAFF. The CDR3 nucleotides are TGCGCCAGCAGCCCGGGACAGGGGGCGCGGCGGACTGAAGCTTTCTTT. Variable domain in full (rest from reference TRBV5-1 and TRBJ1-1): KAGVTQTPRYLIKTRGQQVTLSCSPISGHRSVSWYQQTPGQGLQFLFEYFSETQRNKGNFPGRFSGRQFSNSRSEMNVSTLELGDSALYLCASSPGQGARRTEAFFGQGTRLTVV.

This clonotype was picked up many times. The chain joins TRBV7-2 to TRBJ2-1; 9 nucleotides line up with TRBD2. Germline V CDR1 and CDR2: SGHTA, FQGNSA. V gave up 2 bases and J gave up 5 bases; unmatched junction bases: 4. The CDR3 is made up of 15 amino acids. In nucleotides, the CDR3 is TGTGCCAGCAGCTTAATGGCGGGGGGGAACAATGAGCAGTTCTTC. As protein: CASSLMAGGNNEQFF. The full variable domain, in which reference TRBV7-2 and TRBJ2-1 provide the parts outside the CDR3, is GAGVSQSPSNKVTEKGKDVELRCDPISGHTALYWYRQSLGQGLEFLIYFQGNSAPDKSGLPSDRFSAERTGGSVSTLTIQRTQQEDSAVYLCASSLMAGGNNEQFFGPGTRLTVL.

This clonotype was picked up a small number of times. Here the CDR3 reads CASSSEGSDSPLHF. CDR3 coding DNA: TGTGCCAGCAGTTCCGAGGGTTCTGATTCACCCCTCCACTTT. The V call is TRBV6-5, the J call TRBJ1-6; no clear D gene. The CDR3 is 14 amino acids. V was cut by 4 bases and J by 8 bases, with 12 bases left in between. The germline CDR1 and CDR2 sequences are MNHEY and SVGAGI.

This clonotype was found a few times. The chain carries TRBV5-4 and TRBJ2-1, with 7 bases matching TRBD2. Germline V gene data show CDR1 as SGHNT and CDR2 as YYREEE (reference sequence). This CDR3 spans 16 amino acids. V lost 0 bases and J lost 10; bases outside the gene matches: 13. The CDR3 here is CASSLVSGTQPNEQFF. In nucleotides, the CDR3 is TGTGCCAGCAGCTTGGTCAGCGGGACCCAGCCCAACGAGCAGTTCTTC.